In this sample, the clone carrying this TCR beta chain turned up a few times. Its antigen is unidentified. The sample comes from a study of shared clonotypes between healthy human individuals. Overall study context: The study drew on a couple of women and a few men aged 18 to 49 as donors. Study-level points and caveats: Large depth notwithstanding, sorted-subset sequencing proved incomplete by rarefaction.

The authors divided CD4+ cells into CD45RA+ naive and CD45RA-negative memory subsets. The V end was cut by 4 bases, the J end by 9 bases, with 9 bases between. Germline CDR1 and CDR2: SGHVS and FNYEAQ. The CDR3 sequence is 12 residues long. Profiling relied on immunoSEQ multiplex PCR, and the TCRdb table lists in-frame clones only, not all of them. Seen here are some 680,000 clones, 60% to 75% observed once, and the top ten hold around 2%. The sample consisted of memory CD4+ T cells sorted from blood. Regarding subset: CD45RA-negative fraction. The V gene is TRBV7-6, the J gene TRBJ1-4; TRBD1 might be the D (6 bases). This receptor was taken from a woman in her thirties in good health. The CDR3 nucleotides are TGTGCCAGCAGCTCGACAGGTCAAAAACTGTTTTTT. It specifies CASSSTGQKLFF. The full variable domain, rest sourced from reference TRBV7-6 and TRBJ1-4, is GAGVSQSPRYKVTKRGQDVALRCDPISGHVSLYWYRQALGQGPEFLTYFNYEAQQDKSGLPNDRFSAERPEGSISTLTIQRTEQRDSAMYRCASSSTGQKLFFGSGTQLSVL.